The rows below give T cell receptor beta chains drawn from one sample of a study of response to subunit inactivated influenza vaccine. TCRdb recomputed calls from the RT-PCR reads with MiXCR, one row per CDR3 protein. The profile shows approximately 730,000 distinct CDR3 sequences, more than 11% of them singletons. Here the sequenced sample was PBMCs from blood, taken roughly 15 days before vaccination. Receptors were obtained from a man aged 50 or older who received an inactivated influenza vaccine. The CDR3 runs from the conserved cysteine through the conserved F or W. Fields, in order: V gene, J gene, clone size, D gene, CDR3 DNA, CDR3 protein. D genes are given only for firm matches. Where a row states a size, it is once, few, many or the class of an expanded clone; other rows omit it.

V: TRBV7-9
J: TRBJ2-3
size: few
D: -
DNA: TGTGCCAGCAGCACAGGGTTAGATACGCAGTATTTT
CDR3: CASSTGLDTQYF

V: TRBV4-3
J: TRBJ2-4
size: few
D: -
DNA: TGCGCCAGCAGCCAAGATTCAGTTTCTCTCAAAAACATTCAGTACTTC
CDR3: CASSQDSVSLKNIQYF

V: TRBV2
J: TRBJ1-5
size: few
D: -
DNA: TGTGCCAGCAAAGACAGCAATCAGCCCCAGCATTTT
CDR3: CASKDSNQPQHF

V: TRBV6-1
J: TRBJ2-7
size: few
D: -
DNA: TGTGCCAGCAGTGAAATCGTGTTACCTATCAAGGGTTCCGAGCAGTACTTC
CDR3: CASSEIVLPIKGSEQYF

V: TRBV6-2/TRBV6-3
J: TRBJ2-1
size: -
D: -
DNA: TGTGCCAGCAGTTACTCCCTGACCGGCGGTGAGCAGTTCTTC
CDR3: CASSYSLTGGEQFF

V: TRBV7-3
J: TRBJ2-1
size: -
D: -
DNA: TGTGCCAGCAGCAGCCCACTTCGGGGGAATGAGCAGTTCTTC
CDR3: CASSSPLRGNEQFF

V: TRBV5-1
J: TRBJ2-7
size: few
D: -
DNA: TGCGCCAGCAGCTTGTTAGGGACAACGAACTACGAGCAGTACTTC
CDR3: CASSLLGTTNYEQYF

V: TRBV7-2
J: TRBJ2-5
size: -
D: -
DNA: TGTGCCAGCAGCTTCAAAACGGAGACCCAGTACTTC
CDR3: CASSFKTETQYF

V: TRBV7-9
J: TRBJ2-5
size: many
D: TRBD1
DNA: TGTGCCAGCCAACAGGGGATTTTTATAGAGACCCAGTACTTC
CDR3: CASQQGIFIETQYF

V: TRBV9
J: TRBJ2-5
size: -
D: -
DNA: TGTGCCAGCAGCGTAGATCCAGGGTCATCTCAAGAGACCCAGTACTTC
CDR3: CASSVDPGSSQETQYF

V: TRBV7-8
J: TRBJ2-1
size: few
D: -
DNA: TGTGCCAGCAGATTCTCGCGAATCAGCTCCTACAATGAGCAGTTCTTC
CDR3: CASRFSRISSYNEQFF